Listed here are 26 T cell receptor beta chains from one sample, sequenced in a study of blood T cell repertoires in COVID-19. Profiled with immunoSEQ multiplex PCR; TCRdb holds only in-frame clones, not every one. This table has fewer than 45,000 clones, over 65% appearing once. The source material was peripheral blood. The receptors shown here come from a man aged 55 to 70 with active COVID-19.

This chain links TRBV6-6 with TRBJ2-1, with 8 bases lining up with TRBD1. This CDR3 has 13 residues. Trimming removed 6 bases from V and 6 bases from J; junction bases left unmatched: 4. Germline V CDR1 and CDR2: MNHNY, SVGAGI (reference sequence). In DNA form, the CDR3 reads TGTGCCAGCAGCGAGCAGGGGGCCAATGAGCAGTTCTTC. Its protein product is CASSEQGANEQFF.

This chain joins TRBV29-1 and TRBJ1-1; the match to TRBD1 covers 7 bases. CDR3 length: 12 residues. The germline V gene encodes CDR1 SQVTM and CDR2 ANQGSEA. The ends lost 5 bases at V and 4 bases at J; junction bases unmatched: 4. This CDR3 is CSVRPGGTEAFF. The CDR3 DNA sequence: TGCAGCGTTCGCCCAGGGGGCACTGAAGCTTTCTTT. The whole variable domain, remainder taken from reference TRBV29-1 and TRBJ1-1, is SAVISQKPSRDICQRGTSLTIQCQVDSQVTMMFWYRQQPGQSLTLIATANQGSEATYESGFVIDKFPISRPNLTFSTLTVSNMSPEDSSIYLCSVRPGGTEAFFGQGTRLTVV.

The chain carries TRBV2 and TRBJ2-2; 9 bases line up with TRBD2. Per the germline V gene, CDR1 is SNHLY and CDR2 is FYNNEI. CDR3 length: 16 residues. The V segment lost 6 bases and the J segment 5 bases; nucleotides outside the gene matches: 10. The CDR3 loop is CASRGGLAGWTGELFF. The CDR3 nucleotides are TGTGCCAGCAGGGGGGGACTAGCTGGATGGACCGGGGAGCTGTTTTTT.

V usage is TRBV12-5 and J usage is TRBJ2-7, with D possibly TRBD2 on 6 matching bases. The CDR3 has 13 amino acids. With 4 bases removed from V and 6 bases from J, the gap between germline ends came to 13 bases. Germline CDR1 is LGHNT and CDR2 is FRNRAP. The CDR3 here is CASGWGLSGEQYF. Written as DNA, the CDR3 is TGTGCTAGTGGTTGGGGACTTTCTGGCGAGCAGTACTTC.

This chain connects TRBV29-1 to TRBJ1-2, with D unclear. Germline loops: CDR1 SQVTM, CDR2 ANQGSEA. Trimming took off 2 bases at V and 2 bases at J, with 9 bases between the two ends. This CDR3 has 13 amino acids. The CDR3 protein is CSVEWAPNYGYTF. The DNA for the CDR3 is TGCAGCGTTGAATGGGCGCCAAACTATGGCTACACCTTC.

This chain joins TRBV5-1 and TRBJ2-5; possible D gene TRBD2, 6 bases. Germline V gene lookup returns CDR1 SGHRS and CDR2 YFSETQ. V was shortened by 3 bases and J by 4 bases, with 25 bases between the two germline ends. The CDR3 spans 18 residues. DNA for the CDR3: TGCGCCAGCAGCTCGGGAGTCTCGGTTGCGGGGAGAGGAGAGACCCAGTACTTC. This gives the protein CASSSGVSVAGRGETQYF.

The J gene is TRBJ2-1, the V gene TRBV28, with 10 bases lining up with TRBD2. The length of the CDR3 is 14 residues. V trimming: 6 bases; J trimming: 6 bases; junction bases outside the gene matches: 5. Germline CDR1 MDHEN, CDR2 SYDVKM. The CDR3 loop is CASRLAGLLNEQFF. The DNA of the CDR3 is TGTGCCAGCAGACTAGCGGGACTACTCAATGAGCAGTTCTTC. Filled out from reference TRBV28 and TRBJ2-1, the complete variable domain reads DVKVTQSSRYLVKRTGEKVFLECVQDMDHENMFWYRQDPGLGLRLIYFSYDVKMKEKGDIPEGYSVSREKKERFSLILESASTNQTSMYLCASRLAGLLNEQFFGPGTRLTVL.

The chain recombines TRBV30 with TRBJ2-3, with D perhaps being TRBD1 or TRBD2 (5 bases each). CDR1 is GTSNPN and CDR2 is SVGIG in the germline V gene (reference sequence). CDR3 length: 12 residues. V dropped 8 bases and J dropped 3 bases, with 12 bases sitting between them. This chain's CDR3 is CAGTPLTDTQYF. CDR3 DNA sequence: TGTGCCGGGACCCCTCTAACAGATACGCAGTATTTT.

The chain has TRBV7-9 and TRBJ1-2; TRBD1 matches 7 bases. This CDR3 comprises 14 residues. From germline, CDR1 is SEHNR and CDR2 FQNEAQ (reference sequence). With V trimmed by 3 bases and J by 3 bases, 4 bases remained unmatched. The CDR3 loop reads CASSLGDRHYGYTF. CDR3 sequence (DNA): TGTGCCAGCAGCTTGGGGGACAGACACTATGGCTACACCTTC.

To note about this clone: One end of the junction varies from germline; a read error may be responsible. The chain combines TRBV11-1 with TRBJ2-1, with 9 positions matching TRBD2. CDR1 and CDR2 (germline): SGHAT, FQDESV (reference sequence). The CDR3 loop spans 14 amino acids. The CDR3 DNA sequence: TGTGCCAGCAGTTTAGCGGGAGCCTACAATGAGCAGTTCTTC. This encodes CASSLAGAYNEQFF.

This chain connects TRBV3-1 (or the pseudogene TRBV3-2) to TRBJ2-7; TRBD2 is a possible D gene (5 bases). CDR1 and CDR2 from the germline V gene are LGHDT and YNNKEL (reference sequence). V was shortened by 4 bases and J by 3 bases, with 13 bases between the two germline ends. This CDR3 is 14 amino acids long. This CDR3 is CASSPAGGIYEQYF. The DNA of the CDR3 is TGTGCCAGCAGCCCCGCCGGAGGTATCTACGAGCAGTACTTC.

The gene calls are TRBV6-4 and TRBJ2-1; 10 nucleotides line up with TRBD2. Germline V gives CDR1 MRHNA, CDR2 SNTAGT. Losses at the gene ends were 4 bases for V and 4 bases for J; bases not matched to a gene: 4. This CDR3 comprises 15 residues. The CDR3 bases are TGTGCCAGCAGTGGGGGACTAGCGAAATACAATGAGCAGTTCTTC. Amino acid sequence: CASSGGLAKYNEQFF.

This clone appeared a single time. The rearrangement links TRBV24-1 to TRBJ1-2; TRBD1 aligns across 7 bases. From germline, CDR1 is KGHDR and CDR2 SFDVKD. J gave up 8 bases and V 3 bases, and 5 bases lay outside the gene matches. The CDR3 sequence is 13 residues long. This CDR3 is CATSDATGLGYTF. The CDR3 nucleotides are TGTGCCACCAGTGATGCGACAGGGTTGGGCTACACCTTC.

About this clone: Germline and junction disagree at one end, which may indicate a read error. The chain has TRBV6-5 and TRBJ2-1, with 7 bases identical to TRBD1. The CDR3 is made up of 15 amino acids. Germline V CDR1 and CDR2: MNHEY, SVGAGI. DNA for the CDR3: TGTGTCAGCAGAGTTGGGACAGCGGCAGGCAATGAGCAGTTCTTC. This gives the protein CVSRVGTAAGNEQFF.

This clone occurred a few times. The chain recombines TRBV19 with TRBJ1-2, with D possibly matching TRBD1 (6 bases). Between the trimmed V and J ends, which lost 6 bases and 2 bases, there was a span of 16 bases. Germline CDR1 LNHDA, CDR2 SQIVND (reference sequence). The CDR3 contains 15 residues. This chain's CDR3 is CASRVRDTNNYGYTF. DNA of the CDR3: TGTGCCAGTAGGGTTAGGGACACTAACAACTATGGCTACACCTTC.

This chain connects TRBV19 to TRBJ1-2; D is unclear. There are 12 residues in the CDR3. V lost 5 bases to trimming and J lost 5 bases, with 9 bases between them. Germline V gives CDR1 LNHDA, CDR2 SQIVND (reference sequence). The CDR3 is CASSAKTYGYTF. CDR3 bases: TGTGCCAGTAGTGCGAAGACTTATGGCTACACCTTC.

The V and J genes are TRBV3-1 (or the pseudogene TRBV3-2) and TRBJ1-2, with 10 nucleotides matching TRBD1. Trimming removed 2 bases from V and 5 bases from J; junction bases left unmatched: 2. CDR1 LGHDT and CDR2 YNNKEL come from the germline V gene (reference sequence). The CDR3 sequence is 14 residues long. The CDR3 region has the DNA TGTGCCAGCAGCCAATCGGGACAGGGGTATGGCTACACCTTC. The encoded protein is CASSQSGQGYGYTF.

This clone was seen a handful of times. This sequence joins TRBV28 and TRBJ1-5; D is possibly TRBD1 (5 bases). Germline assignment: CDR1 MDHEN and CDR2 SYDVKM. The V end was cut by 7 bases, the J end by 0 bases, with 22 bases between. This CDR3 has 18 amino acids. CDR3 protein: CASMGPKLLLYSNQPQHF. CDR3 nucleotide sequence: TGTGCCAGCATGGGGCCCAAACTGCTCCTCTATAGCAATCAGCCCCAGCATTTT.

The rearrangement joins TRBV6-1 to TRBJ1-5; D not resolved. Trimming stripped 2 bases from V and 4 bases from J, with 12 bases between. The germline gives CDR1 MNHNS, CDR2 SASEGT. This CDR3 has 15 amino acids. CDR3 residues: CASSETPGGNQPQHF. CDR3 DNA sequence: TGTGCCAGCAGTGAAACCCCGGGAGGAAATCAGCCCCAGCATTTT.

The CDR3: CASKMGGLAETQYF. The CDR3 DNA is TGTGCCAGCAAGATGGGTGGACTAGCGGAAACGCAGTATTTT. The chain recombines TRBV5-4 with TRBJ2-3; 10 bases align to TRBD2. The germline V gene encodes CDR1 SGHNT and CDR2 YYREEE (reference sequence). The CDR3 is 14 amino acids. The J segment lost 9 bases and the V segment lost 6 bases, leaving 10 bases of the junction unmatched.

The rearrangement links TRBV4-3 to TRBJ2-2; no reliable D call. Germline CDR1 is LGHNA and CDR2 is YSLEER. This CDR3 is 16 amino acids long. V was cut by 0 bases and J by 3 bases, with 11 bases left in between. This chain's CDR3 is CASSQDRALYTGELFF. The CDR3 DNA is TGCGCCAGCAGCCAAGATAGAGCCCTATACACCGGGGAGCTGTTTTTT.

This chain connects TRBV11-2 to TRBJ2-5, with a possible D match to TRBD2 (5 bases). The germline gives CDR1 SGHAT, CDR2 FQNNGV. The CDR3 has 13 amino acids. V dropped 5 bases and J dropped 6 bases, with 13 bases sitting between them. The CDR3 DNA reads as TGTGCCAGCAGCGAGCTAGCAATCCAGACCCAGTACTTC. Protein product: CASSELAIQTQYF.

The rearrangement links TRBV6-2 or TRBV6-3 to TRBJ2-3; D perhaps matches TRBD2 (6 bases). The V end was cut by 6 bases, the J end by 1 base, with 17 bases between. The CDR3 consists of 16 residues. Germline V gene lookup returns CDR1 MNHEY and CDR2 SVGEGT. The DNA of the CDR3 is TGTGCCAGCAGCCGCGGGACCCAGCTGGGCACAGATACGCAGTATTTT. Protein: CASSRGTQLGTDTQYF.

The V and J genes are TRBV10-3 and TRBJ2-3, with TRBD2 matching over 9 bases. The CDR3 contains 15 residues. Germline V gene data show CDR1 as ENHRY and CDR2 as SYGVKD. J gave up 1 base and V 10 bases, and 9 bases lay outside the gene matches. CDR3 in amino acids: CATIGRLAGTDTQYF. CDR3 nucleotide sequence: TGTGCCACCATAGGGCGACTAGCGGGCACAGATACGCAGTATTTT.

The V gene is TRBV4-3, the J gene TRBJ2-1; TRBD2 matches 9 bases. CDR1 LGHNA and CDR2 YSLEER come from the germline V gene. The CDR3 contains 13 residues. V lost 6 bases to trimming and J lost 6 bases; unmatched junction nucleotides: 3. Here the CDR3 reads CASSVAGVNEQFF. The DNA of the CDR3 is TGCGCCAGCAGTGTAGCGGGGGTCAATGAGCAGTTCTTC.

The chain employs TRBV4-2 and TRBJ2-7; the D gene is possibly TRBD2 (5 bases). CDR1 and CDR2 from the germline V gene are LGHNA and YNFKEQ. The V and J ends lost 4 bases and 1 base respectively, with 17 bases between them. The CDR3 extends over 16 amino acids. The CDR3 nucleotides read TGTGCCAGCAGCCGCGTCGGGGTAGAGCGGTCCTACGAGCAGTACTTC. Residues: CASSRVGVERSYEQYF.